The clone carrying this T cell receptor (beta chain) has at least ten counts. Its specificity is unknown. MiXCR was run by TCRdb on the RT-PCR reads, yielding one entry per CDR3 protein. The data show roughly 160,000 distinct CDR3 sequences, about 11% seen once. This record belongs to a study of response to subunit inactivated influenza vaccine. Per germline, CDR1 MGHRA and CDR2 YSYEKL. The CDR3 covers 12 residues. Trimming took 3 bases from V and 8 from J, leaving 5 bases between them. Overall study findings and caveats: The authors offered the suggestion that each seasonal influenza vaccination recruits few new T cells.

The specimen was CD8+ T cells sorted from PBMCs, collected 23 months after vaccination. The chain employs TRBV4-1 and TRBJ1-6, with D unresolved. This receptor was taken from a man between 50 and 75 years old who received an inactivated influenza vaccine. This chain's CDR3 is CASSQSDSPLHF. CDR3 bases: TGCGCCAGCAGCCAGAGCGATTCACCCCTCCACTTT.